The 11 T cell receptor beta chains listed next were all sequenced from one sample in a study of blood T cell repertoires in COVID-19. Sequenced by immunoSEQ multiplex PCR; TCRdb stores in-frame clones only, minus some. The table lists approximately 46,000 clones, less than 85% of them singletons. Material for sequencing was peripheral blood. These receptors were obtained from a woman between 70 and 85 years old with acute or convalescent COVID-19.

This chain links TRBV10-1 with TRBJ2-1; D is ambiguous. CDR1 and CDR2 from the germline V gene are WNHNN and SYGVQD (reference sequence). V was clipped by 3 bases and J by 7 bases, with 7 bases between them. The CDR3 is 12 residues long. DNA for the CDR3: TGCGCCAGCAGTGATTTTCCAAATGAGCAGTTCTTC. It is translated as CASSDFPNEQFF.

The genes are TRBV29-1 and TRBJ2-6; tentative D call: TRBD2 (5 bases). Germline lookup yields CDR1 SQVTM and CDR2 ANQGSEA. The germline V and J ends were trimmed by 8 bases and 0 bases, with 20 bases remaining between them. The CDR3 is 17 residues long. DNA for the CDR3: TGCAGCACAAGTAGACCTCTTCGGGGCTCTGGGGCCAACGTCCTGACTTTC. This translates into CSTSRPLRGSGANVLTF.

J is TRBJ1-1 and V is TRBV6-4; D might be TRBD1 (5 bases). V lost 6 bases to trimming and J lost 3 bases, with 17 bases between them. Germline V gives CDR1 MRHNA, CDR2 SNTAGT. The CDR3 has 15 amino acids. The chain's CDR3 is CASRDHFAGYTEAFF. CDR3 nucleotide sequence: TGTGCCAGCAGGGACCATTTCGCAGGGTACACTGAAGCTTTCTTT.

This chain links TRBV5-4 with TRBJ1-1, with unresolved D. Trimming left V 4 bases short and J 0 bases short, with 16 bases between. Per the germline V gene, CDR1 is SGHNT and CDR2 is YYREEE (reference sequence). This CDR3 contains 16 residues. The CDR3 sequence: CASSPAGRRMNTEAFF. The DNA for the CDR3 is TGTGCCAGCAGCCCGGCCGGCAGGCGCATGAACACTGAAGCTTTCTTT.

The genes are TRBV9 and TRBJ2-2; D is ambiguous. The germline gives CDR1 SGDLS, CDR2 YYNGEE. Trimming left V 0 bases short and J 2 bases short, with 8 bases between. The CDR3 length is 15 residues. The CDR3 DNA is TGTGCCAGCAGCGTAGGCGGTCTTAACACCGGGGAGCTGTTTTTT. It codes for CASSVGGLNTGELFF.

This chain joins TRBV5-8 and TRBJ2-7, with 8 bases matching TRBD1. CDR1 is SGHTS and CDR2 is YDEGEE in the germline V gene. V lost 4 bases and J lost 7; bases outside the gene matches: 13. This CDR3 has 15 residues. CDR3 sequence: CASSGRSTGEVEQYF. Written as DNA, the CDR3 is TGTGCCAGCAGCGGGAGGTCGACAGGGGAGGTGGAGCAGTACTTC.

The chain joins TRBV6-5 to TRBJ2-3, with 7 bases aligning to TRBD1. J was trimmed by 3 bases and V by 6 bases; bases with no gene match: 9. The CDR3 runs 15 residues. Germline-derived CDR1 and CDR2 are MNHEY and SVGAGI. The chain's CDR3 is CASRAPTGLTDTQYF. CDR3 nucleotides: TGTGCCAGCAGGGCCCCGACAGGGCTAACAGATACGCAGTATTTT.

The chain has TRBV28 and TRBJ1-6, with D possibly being TRBD1 (6 bases). The CDR3 contains 15 residues. Per germline, CDR1 MDHEN and CDR2 SYDVKM. The V end lost 3 bases, the J end lost 7 bases, and 13 bases lay between the germline ends. The CDR3 protein is CASSFGQLLNSPLHF. In DNA, the CDR3 is TGTGCCAGCAGTTTTGGACAGTTACTCAATTCACCCCTCCACTTT.

This clone was found a few times. The sample holds other DNA sequences that translate to the same CDR3. This chain's CDR3 is CASSRDSSYGYTF. In nucleotides, the CDR3 is TGTGCCAGCAGTCGGGACTCCTCCTATGGCTACACCTTC. The genes are TRBV12-3 or TRBV12-4 and TRBJ1-2; perhaps TRBD1 as D (5 bases). V was shortened by 5 bases and J by 4 bases, with 11 bases between the two germline ends. CDR3 size: 13 residues.

The V gene is TRBV6-5, the J gene TRBJ2-7; D not certain. The CDR3 has 15 amino acids. Trimming took off 5 bases at V and 2 bases at J, with 16 bases between the two ends. From germline, CDR1 is MNHEY and CDR2 SVGAGI. The CDR3 coding sequence is TGTGCCAGCAGTCCTATCCGGCCGGGTACCTACGAGCAGTACTTC. Protein sequence: CASSPIRPGTYEQYF.

This chain links TRBV6-6 with TRBJ2-1; maybe TRBD2 (6 bases). Germline values: CDR1 MNHNY, CDR2 SVGAGI (reference sequence). Trimming removed 7 bases at V and 8 bases at J, with 12 bases between. The CDR3 consists of 12 residues. CDR3 sequence reads: CASTGVADEQFF. The DNA of the CDR3 is TGTGCCAGCACTGGAGTAGCGGATGAGCAGTTCTTC.